This TCR beta chain was identified during a study of T cell repertoires and leukemia-associated antigens. Study-level information: Each sample gave roughly 3.3 to 5.0 million effective reads. The study, taken as a whole, reports: The four groups had similar numbers of Vbeta, Jbeta genes and CDR3s.

This CDR3 has 13 amino acids. Trimming took off 6 bases at V and 1 base at J, with 10 bases between the two ends. CDR1 is MNHNY and CDR2 is SVGAGI in the germline V gene (reference sequence). On this clonotype itself: The antigen is unknown.

MiXCR was run by TCRdb on the 5' RACE reads, yielding one entry per CDR3 protein. This sample has about 14,000 distinct CDR3 sequences, with about 39% found just once. The receptor was derived from a female donor in good health. The chain employs TRBV6-6 and TRBJ2-7; possible D gene TRBD1, 6 bases. The sequenced sample was CD3+ T cells sorted from blood and cultured. CDR3 coding DNA: TGTGCCAGCAGCGTAGGACAGTCCTACGAGCAGTACTTC. Translated: CASSVGQSYEQYF.